These T cell receptor beta chains were read from a single sample in a study of early T cells in non-severe SARS-CoV-2 infection. TCRdb re-derived calls from the 5' RACE reads in MiXCR, one entry per CDR3 protein. The sample yields 80,000 to 100,000 distinct CDR3 sequences, approximately 14% seen once. Input material: whole blood. The receptors come from an adult who was a healthcare worker with PCR-confirmed SARS-CoV-2 infection or an uninfected control (not recorded which). Both conserved end residues are part of each CDR3. Each record gives: D gene, V gene, clone size, J gene, CDR3 DNA, CDR3 protein. D genes are given only for firm matches. Clone size appears in some rows only: once, few, many, or a class for an expanded clone.

>-|TRBV12-3/TRBV12-4|few|TRBJ1-5
TGTGCCAGCAGGACACAGGGTAGGGGTAATCAGCCCCAGCATTTT
CASRTQGRGNQPQHF
>TRBD2|TRBV20-1|few|TRBJ2-3
TGCAGTGCTAGAAGTCCCGGGGGGGCCCGGGCAGATACGCAGTATTTT
CSARSPGGARADTQYF
>TRBD1|TRBV5-1|few|TRBJ1-4
TGCGCCAGCAGCTCGACAGGGGCAAATGAAAAACTGTTTTTT
CASSSTGANEKLFF
>-|TRBV28|-|TRBJ1-2
TGTGCCAGCAGTATCACAGGGTACGGCTACACCTTC
CASSITGYGYTF
>TRBD2|TRBV28|-|TRBJ2-5
TGTGCCAGCAGTTTGGCTAGCGGAGGACCCCTTCAAGAGACCCAGTACTTC
CASSLASGGPLQETQYF
>TRBD2|TRBV20-1|many|TRBJ2-7
TGCAGTGCCCCGTCACTAGCGGGGGGGCGCGAGCAGTACTTC
CSAPSLAGGREQYF
>TRBD1|TRBV7-2|few|TRBJ2-7
TGTGCCAGCAGCCCTCCGGGACAGGGTTTTAACGAGCAGTACTTC
CASSPPGQGFNEQYF
>-|TRBV10-3|many|TRBJ2-3
TGTGCCATCAGTGAGTCGGAAGGGGCAACAGATACGCAGTATTTT
CAISESEGATDTQYF
>-|TRBV29-1|many|TRBJ2-1
TGCAGCTCTGGGCTAGCCAACTACAATGAGCAGTTCTTC
CSSGLANYNEQFF
>-|TRBV5-1|few|TRBJ1-3
TGCGCCAGCAGCCAGGACAGACGAAACTCTGGAAACACCATATATTTT
CASSQDRRNSGNTIYF
>-|TRBV10-3|many|TRBJ2-3
TGTGCCGTTACAGAGAAACCCACAGATACGCAGTATTTT
CAVTEKPTDTQYF
>TRBD1|TRBV5-1|few|TRBJ2-7
TGCGCCAGCAGCTTATTAGCTCCGACAGGGTCTCCTTACGAGCAGTACTTC
CASSLLAPTGSPYEQYF
>-|TRBV11-2|few|TRBJ2-3
TGTGCCAGCAGCTTAGAAAGCAGGGGAACGGATACGCAGTATTTT
CASSLESRGTDTQYF
>TRBD1|TRBV7-9|few|TRBJ2-2
TGTGCCAGCAGCCCCCCCGGGACAGTCAACACCGGGGAGCTGTTTTTT
CASSPPGTVNTGELFF
>-|TRBV5-4|-|TRBJ1-2
TGTGCCAGCAGAGGGACCCCCCGGGACTATGGCTACACCTTC
CASRGTPRDYGYTF
>-|TRBV7-9|few|TRBJ2-3
TGTGCCAGCAGCCACTCAAGCAGCGGGCCCGGCACAGATACGCAGTATTTT
CASSHSSSGPGTDTQYF
>TRBD1|TRBV7-2|-|TRBJ1-1
TGTGCCAGCAGCCTGTACAGGGGGACCTCGAACACTGAAGCTTTCTTT
CASSLYRGTSNTEAFF